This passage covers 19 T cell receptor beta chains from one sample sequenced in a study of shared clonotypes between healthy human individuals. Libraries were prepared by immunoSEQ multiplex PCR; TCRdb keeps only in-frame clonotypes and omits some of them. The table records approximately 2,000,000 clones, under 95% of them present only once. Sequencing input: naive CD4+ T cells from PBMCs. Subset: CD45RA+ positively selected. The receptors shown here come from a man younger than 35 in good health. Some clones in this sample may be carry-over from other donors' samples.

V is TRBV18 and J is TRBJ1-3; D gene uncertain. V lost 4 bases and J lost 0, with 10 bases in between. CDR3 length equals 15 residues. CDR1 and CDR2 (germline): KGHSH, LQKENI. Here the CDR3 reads CASSHSFPSGNTIYF. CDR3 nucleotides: TGTGCCAGCTCACACAGTTTCCCCTCTGGAAACACCATATATTTT. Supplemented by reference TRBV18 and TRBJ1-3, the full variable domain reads NAGVMQNPRHLVRRRGQEARLRCSPMKGHSHVYWYRQLPEEGLKFMVYLQKENIIDESGMPKERFSAEFPKEGPSILRIQQVVRGDSAAYFCASSHSFPSGNTIYFGEGSWLTVV.

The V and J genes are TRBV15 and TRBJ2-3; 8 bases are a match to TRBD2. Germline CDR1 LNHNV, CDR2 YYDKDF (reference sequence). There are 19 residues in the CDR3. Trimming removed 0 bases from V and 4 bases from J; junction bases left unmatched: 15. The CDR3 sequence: CATSRDIRESGSPPDTQYF. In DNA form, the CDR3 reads TGTGCCACCAGCAGAGATATTCGGGAGAGCGGGAGTCCCCCAGATACGCAGTATTTT.

The CDR3 reads CASSPPTGAPRGYTF. CDR3 sequence (DNA): TGTGCCAGCTCACCACCTACGGGGGCGCCTCGTGGCTACACCTTC. V usage is TRBV18 and J usage is TRBJ1-2, with D tentatively TRBD1 (6 bases). V lost 0 bases and J lost 7, with 15 bases in between. In germline, CDR1 is KGHSH, CDR2 LQKENI. The CDR3 runs 15 residues.

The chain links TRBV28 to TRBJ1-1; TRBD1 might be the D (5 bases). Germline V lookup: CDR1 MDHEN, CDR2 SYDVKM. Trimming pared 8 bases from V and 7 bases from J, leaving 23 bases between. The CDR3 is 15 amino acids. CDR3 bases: TGTGCCAGCGGACGAACTACGACCAGGGCCCTTGAAGCTTTCTTT. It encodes CASGRTTTRALEAFF.

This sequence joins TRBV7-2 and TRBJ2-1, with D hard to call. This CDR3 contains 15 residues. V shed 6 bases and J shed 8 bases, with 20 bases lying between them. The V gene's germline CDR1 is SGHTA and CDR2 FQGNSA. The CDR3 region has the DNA TGTGCCAGCAGATATAGCCGTGCGAGTTCGGATGAGCAGTTCTTC. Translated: CASRYSRASSDEQFF.

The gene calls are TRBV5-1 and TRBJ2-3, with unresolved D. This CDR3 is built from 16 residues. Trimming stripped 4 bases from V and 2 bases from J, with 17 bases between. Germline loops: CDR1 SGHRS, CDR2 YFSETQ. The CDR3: CASSGTIGVITDTQYF. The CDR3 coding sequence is TGCGCCAGCAGCGGAACTATTGGGGTAATCACAGATACGCAGTATTTT.

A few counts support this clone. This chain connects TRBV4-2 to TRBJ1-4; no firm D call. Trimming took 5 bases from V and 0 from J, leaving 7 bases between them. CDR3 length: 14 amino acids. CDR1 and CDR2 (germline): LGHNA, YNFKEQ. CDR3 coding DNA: TGTGCCAGCAGCTTCTCCTCAACTAATGAAAAACTGTTTTTT. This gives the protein CASSFSSTNEKLFF.

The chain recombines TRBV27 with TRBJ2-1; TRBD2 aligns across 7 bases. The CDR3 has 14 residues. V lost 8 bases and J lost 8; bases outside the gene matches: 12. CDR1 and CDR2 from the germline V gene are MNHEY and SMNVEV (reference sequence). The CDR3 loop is CASLDWGGKDEQFF. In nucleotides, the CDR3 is TGTGCCAGCTTAGACTGGGGGGGTAAGGATGAGCAGTTCTTC.

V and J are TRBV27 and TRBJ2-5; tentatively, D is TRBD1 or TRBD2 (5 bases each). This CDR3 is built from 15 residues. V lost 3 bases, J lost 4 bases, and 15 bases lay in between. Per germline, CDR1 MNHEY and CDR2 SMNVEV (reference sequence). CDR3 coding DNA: TGTGCCAGCAGTTTTGGGGGAGAGGCGAGAGAGACCCAGTACTTC. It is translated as CASSFGGEARETQYF.

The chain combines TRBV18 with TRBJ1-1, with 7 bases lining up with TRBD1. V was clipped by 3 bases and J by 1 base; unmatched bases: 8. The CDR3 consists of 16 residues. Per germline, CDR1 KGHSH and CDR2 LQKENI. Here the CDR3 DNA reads TGTGCCAGCTCACCCCGGGGGAACAGGGGGAACACTGAAGCTTTCTTT. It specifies CASSPRGNRGNTEAFF.

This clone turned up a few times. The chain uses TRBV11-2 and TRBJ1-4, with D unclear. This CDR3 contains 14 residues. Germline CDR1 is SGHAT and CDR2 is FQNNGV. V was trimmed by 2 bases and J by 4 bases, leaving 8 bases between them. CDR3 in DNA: TGTGCCAGCAGCTTAAGGAACCTTAATGAAAAACTGTTTTTT. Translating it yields CASSLRNLNEKLFF.

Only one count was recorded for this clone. Written as DNA, the CDR3 is TGCGCCAGCAGCTTTTCGCCGTTGGAACAAGAGACCCAGTACTTC. Residues: CASSFSPLEQETQYF. The rearrangement uses TRBV5-1 and TRBJ2-5, with unresolved D. V lost 2 bases, J lost 2 bases, and 13 bases lay in between. The V gene's germline CDR1 is SGHRS and CDR2 YFSETQ. The CDR3 runs 15 residues.

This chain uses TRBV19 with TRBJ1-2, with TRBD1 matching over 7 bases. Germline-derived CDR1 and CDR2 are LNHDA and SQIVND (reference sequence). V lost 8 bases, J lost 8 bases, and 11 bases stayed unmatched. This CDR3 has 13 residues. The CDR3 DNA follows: TGTGCCAGTTCCGAGACAGGGCTTCTCGGCTACACCTTC. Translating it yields CASSETGLLGYTF.

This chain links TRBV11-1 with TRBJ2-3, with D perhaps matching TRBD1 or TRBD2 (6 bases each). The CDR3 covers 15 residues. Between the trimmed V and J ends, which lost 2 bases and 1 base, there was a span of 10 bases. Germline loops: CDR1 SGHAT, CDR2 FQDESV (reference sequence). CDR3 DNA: TGTGCCAGCAGCTTATCGGGGGCCCGCACAGATACGCAGTATTTT. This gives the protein CASSLSGARTDTQYF.

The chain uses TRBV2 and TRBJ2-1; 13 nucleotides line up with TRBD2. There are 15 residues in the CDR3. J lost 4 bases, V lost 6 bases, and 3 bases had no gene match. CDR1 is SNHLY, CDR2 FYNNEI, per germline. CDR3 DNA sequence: TGTGCCAGCAGATCGGGACTAGCGGGGTACAATGAGCAGTTCTTC. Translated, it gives CASRSGLAGYNEQFF.

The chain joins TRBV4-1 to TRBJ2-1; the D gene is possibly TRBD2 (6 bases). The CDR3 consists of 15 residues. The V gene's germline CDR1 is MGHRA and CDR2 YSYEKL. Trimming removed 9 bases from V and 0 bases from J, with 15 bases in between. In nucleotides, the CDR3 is TGCGCCAGTCGGGGGACGGCCAGCTCCTACAATGAGCAGTTCTTC. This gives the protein CASRGTASSYNEQFF.

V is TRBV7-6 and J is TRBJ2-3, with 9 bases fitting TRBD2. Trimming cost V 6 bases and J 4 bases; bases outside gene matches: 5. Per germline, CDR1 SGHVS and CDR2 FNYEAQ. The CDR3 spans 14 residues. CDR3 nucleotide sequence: TGTGCCAGCAGGCCTCGGACTAGCGCAGATACGCAGTATTTT. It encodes CASRPRTSADTQYF.

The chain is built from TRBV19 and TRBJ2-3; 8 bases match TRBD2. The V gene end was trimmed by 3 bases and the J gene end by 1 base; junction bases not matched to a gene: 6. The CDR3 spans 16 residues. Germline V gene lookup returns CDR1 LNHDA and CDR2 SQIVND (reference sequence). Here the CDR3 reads CASSIGVGGGTDTQYF. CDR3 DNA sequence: TGTGCCAGTAGTATTGGGGTCGGGGGGGGCACAGATACGCAGTATTTT.

In DNA, the CDR3 is TGTGCCAGTAGTACCAGCAGGACAGGGGCTTGGGAAAAACTGTTTTTT. The encoded protein is CASSTSRTGAWEKLFF. The chain is built from TRBV19 and TRBJ1-4; TRBD1 matches 9 bases. The germline V gene encodes CDR1 LNHDA and CDR2 SQIVND (reference sequence). V shed 4 bases and J 8 bases; nucleotides not matched to a gene: 11. The CDR3 is made up of 16 amino acids.